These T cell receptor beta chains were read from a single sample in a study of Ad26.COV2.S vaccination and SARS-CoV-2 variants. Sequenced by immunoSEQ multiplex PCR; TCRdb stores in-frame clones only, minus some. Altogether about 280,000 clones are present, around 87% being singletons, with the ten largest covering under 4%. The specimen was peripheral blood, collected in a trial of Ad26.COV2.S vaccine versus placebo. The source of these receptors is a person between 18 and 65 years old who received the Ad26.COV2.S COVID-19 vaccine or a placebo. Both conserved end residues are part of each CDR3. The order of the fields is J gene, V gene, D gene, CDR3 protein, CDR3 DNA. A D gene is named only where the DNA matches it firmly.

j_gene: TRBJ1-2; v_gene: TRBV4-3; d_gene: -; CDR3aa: CASRSPVNYGYTF; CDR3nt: TGCGCCAGCAGAAGCCCAGTGAACTATGGCTACACCTTC
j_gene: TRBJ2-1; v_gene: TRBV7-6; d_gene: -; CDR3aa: CASSLGRVSYNEQFF; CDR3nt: TGTGCCAGCAGCTTGGGCCGTGTTTCCTACAATGAGCAGTTCTTC
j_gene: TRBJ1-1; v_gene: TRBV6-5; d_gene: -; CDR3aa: CASNTKPGTNTEAFF; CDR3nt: TGTGCCAGCAACACCAAGCCGGGGACTAACACTGAAGCTTTCTTT
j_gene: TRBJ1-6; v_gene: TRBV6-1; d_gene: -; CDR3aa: CASSGQESSYNSPLHF; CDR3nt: TGTGCCAGCAGTGGTCAGGAGAGCTCCTATAATTCACCCCTCCACTTT
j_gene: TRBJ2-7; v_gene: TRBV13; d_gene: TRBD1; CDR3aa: CASSGAGTGGGEQYF; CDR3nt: TGTGCCAGCAGCGGGGCGGGGACAGGGGGCGGAGAGCAGTACTTC
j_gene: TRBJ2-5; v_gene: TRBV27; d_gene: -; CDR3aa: CASSSVGSRAQETQYF; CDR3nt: TGTGCCAGCAGCTCCGTTGGGTCGCGGGCTCAAGAGACCCAGTACTTC
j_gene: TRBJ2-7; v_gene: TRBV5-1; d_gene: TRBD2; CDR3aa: CASASGVSYEQYF; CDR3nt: TGCGCCAGCGCTAGCGGGGTCTCCTACGAGCAGTACTTC
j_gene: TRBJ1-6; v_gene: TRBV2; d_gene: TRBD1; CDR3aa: CASSGTGGSNSPLHF; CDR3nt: TGTGCCAGCAGTGGGACAGGAGGGTCAAATTCACCCCTCCACTTT
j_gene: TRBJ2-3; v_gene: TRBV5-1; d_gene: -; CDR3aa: CASSSGSTDTQYF; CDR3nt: TGCGCCAGCAGCTCCGGGAGCACAGATACGCAGTATTTT
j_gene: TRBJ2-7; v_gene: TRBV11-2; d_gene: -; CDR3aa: CASSLGYSGTFFSEQYF; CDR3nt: TGTGCCAGCAGCTTAGGTTACTCCGGGACTTTTTTTTCTGAGCAGTACTTC
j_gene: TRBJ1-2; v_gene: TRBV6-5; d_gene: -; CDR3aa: CASTPLQSRVGYTF; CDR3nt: TGTGCCAGCACCCCCCTCCAGAGTCGCGTAGGCTACACCTTC
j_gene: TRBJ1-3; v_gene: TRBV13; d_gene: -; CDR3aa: CASSHPGSGNTIYF; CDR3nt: TGTGCCAGCAGCCACCCGGGCTCTGGAAACACCATATATTTT
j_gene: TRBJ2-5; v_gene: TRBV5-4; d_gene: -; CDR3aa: CASSLRGGETQYF; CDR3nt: TGTGCCAGCAGCCTGAGGGGGGGGGAGACCCAGTACTTC
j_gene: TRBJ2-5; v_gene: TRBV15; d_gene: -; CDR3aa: CATSRDLGTETQYF; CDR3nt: TGTGCCACCAGCAGAGATCTGGGGACGGAGACCCAGTACTTC
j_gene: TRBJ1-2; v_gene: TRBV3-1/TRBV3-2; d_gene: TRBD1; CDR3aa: CASSRGQGNGYTF; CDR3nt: TGTGCCAGCAGCCGCGGACAGGGGAATGGCTACACCTTC
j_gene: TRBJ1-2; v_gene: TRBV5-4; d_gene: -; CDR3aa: CASTVTDWDYGYTF; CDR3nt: TGTGCCAGCACCGTAACCGACTGGGATTATGGCTACACCTTC
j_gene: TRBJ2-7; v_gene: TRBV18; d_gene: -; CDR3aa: CASSPSGPPLYEQYF; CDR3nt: TGTGCCAGCTCACCCTCCGGGCCTCCTCTATACGAGCAGTACTTC